This T cell receptor (beta chain) was profiled in a study of CD8+ T cells in alopecia areata. Study-level background: Twice daily, treated patients received 5 to 10 mg of oral tofacitinib. Treatment ran 6 to 18 months, with 6 months of follow-up afterward.

From germline, CDR1 is LGHNA and CDR2 YSLEER. The CDR3 runs to 17 residues. V was clipped by 0 bases and J by 10 bases, with 19 bases between them. RNA extraction was followed by reverse transcription into cDNA, which acted as the sequencing template. Profiling relied on immunoSEQ multiplex PCR, and the TCRdb table lists in-frame clones only, not all of them. The repertoire includes some 200,000 clones, approximately 57% of them detected once, and 1.6% sits in the top ten. This clone came up a few times. The antigen is not known. As for treatment: oral pan-JAK inhibitor, 5-10 mg twice daily. Study-wide results and caveats: Scalp clonality decreased significantly with tofacitinib, and so did expanded CD8+ clones among the top 100. Elevated clonality characterized lesional scalp relative to normal scalp, particularly in alopecia totalis/universalis.

The TCR was taken from a human donor with alopecia areata. V and J are TRBV4-3 and TRBJ1-6, with D maybe TRBD1 (6 bases). The sample in question was CD4+ T cells sorted from blood, obtained at week 4, from a patient treated with tofacitinib. The CDR3 DNA reads as TGCGCCAGCAGCCAAGAGGCCTTCGTGGGGGCAGGCTCACCCCTCCACTTT. The encoded protein is CASSQEAFVGAGSPLHF.